The entry that follows covers one TCR beta chain sequence. The target antigen is unknown. The data derive from a study of beta chain features in type 1 diabetes. All of the sorted populations showed purity greater than 95%. General observations from the study: Researchers report that Type 1 diabetes patients had moderately but significantly shorter TCRB CDR3s across all four CD4+ subsets. Sequencing the cDNA could make cells with high TCR expression show up more than they should. Reduced insertions and increased deletions marked VDJ junctions in type 1 diabetes patients.

This CDR3 comprises 15 residues. V shed 6 bases and J shed 3 bases, with 15 bases lying between them. Per the germline V gene, CDR1 is MDHEN and CDR2 is SYDVKM. Reverse transcription of all isolated RNA meant that expressed TCRB transcripts were sequenced. Sequenced naive, central memory and regulatory T cell samples produced an average of roughly 3.9 million reads. Sequencing was performed with immunoSEQ multiplex PCR; in TCRdb, only in-frame clones are kept and a portion is missing. Of a few hundred thousand clones listed, 14% are singletons. This clonotype was sampled from a young man with type 1 diabetes. V and J are TRBV28 and TRBJ2-1, with D possibly being TRBD2 (6 bases). The sample taken for sequencing was naive CD4+ T cells from blood. This CDR3 reads CASRTGLGSYNEQFF. Written as DNA, the CDR3 is TGTGCCAGCAGGACTGGACTCGGGAGCTACAATGAGCAGTTCTTC.